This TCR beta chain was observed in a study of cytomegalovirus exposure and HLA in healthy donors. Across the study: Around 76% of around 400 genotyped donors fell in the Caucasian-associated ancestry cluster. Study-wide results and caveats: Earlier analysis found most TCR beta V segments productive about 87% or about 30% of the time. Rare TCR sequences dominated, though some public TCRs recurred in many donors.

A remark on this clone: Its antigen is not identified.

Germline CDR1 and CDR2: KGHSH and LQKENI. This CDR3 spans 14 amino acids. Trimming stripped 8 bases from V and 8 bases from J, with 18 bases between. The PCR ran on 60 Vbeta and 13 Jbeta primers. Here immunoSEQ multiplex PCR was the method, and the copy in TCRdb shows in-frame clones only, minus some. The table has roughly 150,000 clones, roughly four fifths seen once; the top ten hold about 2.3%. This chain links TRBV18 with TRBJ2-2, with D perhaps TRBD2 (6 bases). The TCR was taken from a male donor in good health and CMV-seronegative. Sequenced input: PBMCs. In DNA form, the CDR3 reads TGTGCCAGCGCCCGGGACTTGGTCGGGGGGGAGCTGTTTTTT. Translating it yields CASARDLVGGELFF.